Sequencing of this TCR beta chain was carried out in a study of blood T cells in healthy people across ages. At the level of the study: Every two T cells gave about one barcoded beta molecule via template switching. Study-wide findings and caveats: Those diversity estimates obtained from one million T cells were thought to be underestimates.

Donation came from healthy Caucasian individuals in Russia who were aged about 6 to 95. Concerning this clonotype itself: Its antigen remains unidentified.

A second about 7 to 12 cycle PCR used barcoded and J-beta primers. Researchers report that a template-switch adaptor with 12 random nucleotides tagged each cDNA molecule. Via MiXCR, TCRdb re-called the 5' RACE reads, giving one row per CDR3 protein. The sample includes some 1.5 million distinct CDR3 sequences, 35% to 45% of them seen just once. This CDR3 contains 14 residues. Between the trimmed V and J ends, which lost 1 base and 0 bases, there was a span of 9 bases. Germline CDR1 DFQATT, CDR2 SNEGSKA (reference sequence). This clonotype was obtained from a woman aged 18-35 years in good health. The chain recombines TRBV20-1 with TRBJ1-1, with D tentatively TRBD1 (5 bases). Sequencing was done on a sample of blood. CDR3 DNA sequence: TGCAGTGCTAGAGGAGGGGAGGTGAACACTGAAGCTTTCTTT. Protein sequence: CSARGGEVNTEAFF.